The rows below give T cell receptor beta chains drawn from one sample of a study of OX40 agonist ivuxolimab in advanced cancers. Produced via immunoSEQ multiplex PCR; TCRdb's table is partial and in-frame only. This table holds about 83,000 clones, 85% to 95% found once. The sequenced sample was CD4+ or CD8+ T cells sorted from blood, obtained in a trial of the OX40 agonist ivuxolimab. Receptor source: an adult with an advanced solid tumor such as melanoma, head and neck, liver or kidney cancer. Each CDR3 is given with its conserved first and last residue. D genes are given only for firm matches. Clone size is stated in some rows and not others, as once, few, many or a class when expanded.

abundance	d_gene	v_gene	j_gene	CDR3nt	CDR3aa
-	-	TRBV6-6	TRBJ1-3	TGTGCCAGCAGTTACTCGAGTGGCAGGGCTGGAAACACCATATATTTT	CASSYSSGRAGNTIYF
-	-	TRBV28	TRBJ1-5	TGTGCCAGCACCTTGTCAGGGAATACTCAGCCCCAGCATTTT	CASTLSGNTQPQHF
-	-	TRBV28	TRBJ2-2	TGTGCCAGCACAGGGGCTAGCCATCCCGGGGAGCTGTTTTTT	CASTGASHPGELFF
-	-	TRBV19	TRBJ2-2	TGTGCCAGTAGTATGACACATAGTACCGGGGAGCTGTTTTTT	CASSMTHSTGELFF
once	TRBD1	TRBV28	TRBJ2-3	TGTGCCAGCAGTCCAGAACAGGGGACAGATACGCAGTATTTT	CASSPEQGTDTQYF
few	TRBD1	TRBV28	TRBJ1-6	TGTGCCAGCAGTTCGGGACAGTTCTATAATTCACCCCTCCACTTT	CASSSGQFYNSPLHF
-	-	TRBV27	TRBJ1-5	TGTGCCAGCAGGGCGTCAGGGCGGTCCGGTCAGCCCCAGCATTTT	CASRASGRSGQPQHF
-	TRBD1	TRBV12-5	TRBJ2-7	TGTGCTAGTGGTTTGAAGGGGGCGATGAGCTACGAGCAGTACTTC	CASGLKGAMSYEQYF
-	-	TRBV19	TRBJ1-5	TGTGCCAGTAGTATAGATCAAGGGACAAATCAGCCCCAGCATTTT	CASSIDQGTNQPQHF
-	-	TRBV18	TRBJ2-3	TGTGCCAGCTCACCGTTCAAAGGTGTGGGGGATACGCAGTATTTT	CASSPFKGVGDTQYF
-	TRBD1	TRBV5-8	TRBJ1-2	TGTGCCAGCAGCTTAGACCAGACAGGGGCCTATGGCTACACCTTC	CASSLDQTGAYGYTF
-	-	TRBV19	TRBJ1-1	TGTGCCAGTAGTATCAGACAGTGGGGGACCTTGAACACTGAAGCTTTCTTT	CASSIRQWGTLNTEAFF
-	TRBD1	TRBV5-1	TRBJ2-7	TGCGCCAGCAGCTTGGCAGGGACAGACTCCTACGAGCAGTACTTC	CASSLAGTDSYEQYF